This TCR beta chain was recorded in a study of blood T cells in healthy people across ages. The length of the CDR3 is 13 residues. V lost 4 bases and J lost 4, with 11 bases in between. CDR1 and CDR2 from the germline V gene are SGHKS and YYEKEE (reference sequence). Through a sample-barcoded 5' primer and a J-beta primer mix, a second PCR was run for roughly 7 to 12 cycles. TCRdb called the 5' RACE reads again in MiXCR, with one record for every CDR3 protein. The repertoire includes around 1.7 million distinct CDR3 sequences, about 28% of them detected once, and roughly 8.2% sits in the top ten. This clonotype was counted between two and nine times. The antigen is unknown. Findings and caveats of the study: It was the long-lived donors that had more naive CD4+ cells and higher diversity than aged donors.

The source material was blood. The J gene is TRBJ1-1, the V gene TRBV5-5; perhaps TRBD1 as D (5 bases). This clonotype originated in a woman in her twenties or thirties in good health. The CDR3 spells CASSPPGSTEAFF. Written as DNA, the CDR3 is TGTGCCAGCAGCCCCCCAGGGAGCACTGAAGCTTTCTTT.